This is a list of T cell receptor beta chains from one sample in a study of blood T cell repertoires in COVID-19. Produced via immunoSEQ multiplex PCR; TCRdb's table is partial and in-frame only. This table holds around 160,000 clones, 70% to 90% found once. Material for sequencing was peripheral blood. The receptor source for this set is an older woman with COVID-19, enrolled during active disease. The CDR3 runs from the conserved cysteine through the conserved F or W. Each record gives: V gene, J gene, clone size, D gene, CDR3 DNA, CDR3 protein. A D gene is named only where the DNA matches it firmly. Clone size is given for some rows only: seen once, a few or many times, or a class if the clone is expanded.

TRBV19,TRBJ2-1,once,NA,TGTGCCAGTAGAAGTAACCGGGACATTAACTCCTACAATGAGCAGTTCTTC,CASRSNRDINSYNEQFF
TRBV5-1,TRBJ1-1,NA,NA,TGCGCCAGCAGCTTCGTGATAGGAGACACTGAAGCTTTCTTT,CASSFVIGDTEAFF
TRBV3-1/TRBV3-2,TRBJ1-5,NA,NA,TGTGCCAGCAGCCCCGGATTCACGGTCAGGCATAGCAATCAGCCCCAGCATTTT,CASSPGFTVRHSNQPQHF
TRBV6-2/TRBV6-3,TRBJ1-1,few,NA,TGTGCCAGCAGTCGAGAGGGAGGGTCTTTCTTT,CASSREGGSFF
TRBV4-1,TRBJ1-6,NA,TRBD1,TGCGCCAGCAGCCATGGAACAGGGGGGTCACCCCTCCACTTT,CASSHGTGGSPLHF
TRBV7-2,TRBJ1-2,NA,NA,TGTGCCAGCAGCTTAGCGTCAACCTTAAGGGGCTATGGCTACACCTTC,CASSLASTLRGYGYTF
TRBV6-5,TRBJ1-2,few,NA,TGTGCCAGCTGGCGTGGCGGAGGCCGTGAAGGCTACACCTTC,CASWRGGGREGYTF
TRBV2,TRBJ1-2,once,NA,TGTGCCAGCAGTGCGGTCAGGGGTGACTATGGCTACACCTTC,CASSAVRGDYGYTF
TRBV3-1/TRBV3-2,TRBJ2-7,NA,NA,TGTGCCAGCAGCCACGGCCAGGGTGGGTCGCACGAGCAGTACTTC,CASSHGQGGSHEQYF
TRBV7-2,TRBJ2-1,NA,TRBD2,TGTGCCAGCAGCGCTCCGGGACTAGCGGGGGGCAATGAGCAGTTCTTC,CASSAPGLAGGNEQFF
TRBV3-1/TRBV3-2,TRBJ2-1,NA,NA,TGTGCCAGCAGCCTTACCTTGACACTTGAGCAGTTCTTC,CASSLTLTLEQFF
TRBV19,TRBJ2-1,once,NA,TGTGCCAGTAGAGAACTAGCACGGCATGAGCAGTTCTTC,CASRELARHEQFF
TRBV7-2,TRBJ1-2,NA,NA,TGTGCCAGCAGCTTAGGACAAAAGGCTAACTATGGCTACACCTTC,CASSLGQKANYGYTF
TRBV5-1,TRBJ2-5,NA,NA,TGCGCCAGCAGCCCCATAGAGGGCCAAGAGACCCAGTACTTC,CASSPIEGQETQYF
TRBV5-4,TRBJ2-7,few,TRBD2,TGTGCCAGCAGCCCGGGACTAGCGGGGGACCTTCACTACGAGCAGTACTTC,CASSPGLAGDLHYEQYF
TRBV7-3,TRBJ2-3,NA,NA,TGTGCCAGCAGCGCCTCGGAGAACACAGATACGCAGTATTTT,CASSASENTDTQYF
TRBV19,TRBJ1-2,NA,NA,TGTGCCAGTCTTCTACAGGGCGTTAGCTATGGCTACACCTTC,CASLLQGVSYGYTF
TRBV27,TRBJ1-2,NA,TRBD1,TGTGCCAGCAGTTTATTGGCTACAGGGGGCGACTATGGCTACACCTTC,CASSLLATGGDYGYTF
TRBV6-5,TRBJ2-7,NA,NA,TGTGCCAGCACCATGGACGGGAACTCCTACGAGCAGTACTTC,CASTMDGNSYEQYF
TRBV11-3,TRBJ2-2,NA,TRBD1,TGTGCCAGCAGCGCCGACAGGGAAGGCGGGGAGCTGTTTTTT,CASSADREGGELFF
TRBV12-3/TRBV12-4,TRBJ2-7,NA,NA,TGTGCCAGCAGTTTAGAGCCCGACGAGCAGTACTTC,CASSLEPDEQYF
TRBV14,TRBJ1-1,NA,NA,TGTGCCAGCAGCCGACAGGAGAACACTGAAGCTTTCTTT,CASSRQENTEAFF
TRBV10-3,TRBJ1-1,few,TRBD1,TGTGCCATCAGTGAGAGTCAGGGGGTCCTTTCGGGTGAAGCTTTCTTT,CAISESQGVLSGEAFF